Presented here are 26 T cell receptor beta chains from one specimen sequenced in a study of T cells expressing NK-cell markers. TCRdb reanalyzed the 5' RACE reads, giving one entry per CDR3 protein sequence and no DNA. This sample's table reports fewer than 400,000 distinct CDR3 sequences. Specimen: blood T cells: a sorted CD56 or NKG2C T cell subset, CD4+ or CD8+ T cells, or bulk PBMC T cells (not recorded which). The receptors were gathered from a man aged 18-69 years in good health.

This chain connects TRBV9 to TRBJ1-3; TCRdb names TRBD1, which stays unverified in the absence of DNA. This CDR3 contains 15 residues. Germline V gene lookup returns CDR1 SGDLS and CDR2 YYNGEE. This CDR3 reads CASSDEGYFRNTIYF. The whole variable domain, filled in from reference TRBV9 and TRBJ1-3, reads DSGVTQTPKHLITATGQRVTLRCSPRSGDLSVYWYQQSLDQGLQFLIQYYNGEERAKGNILERFSAQQFPDLHSELNLSSLELGDSALYFCASSDEGYFRNTIYFGEGSWLTVV.

The chain couples TRBV7-6 to TRBJ2-3; there is no DNA to check the TCRdb D call of TRBD2. The V gene's germline CDR1 is SGHVS and CDR2 FNYEAQ. The CDR3 spans 15 residues. This CDR3 is CASSLGTWGADTQYF.

The gene calls are TRBV2 and TRBJ1-5; with no DNA, the TCRdb D assignment of TRBD1 cannot be verified. Germline V lookup: CDR1 SNHLY, CDR2 FYNNEI. The CDR3 is made up of 14 amino acids. This CDR3 reads CASGRDSGAQPQHF.

The CDR3 protein is CASSQEGTDGYTF. The V gene is TRBV7-9, the J gene TRBJ1-2; TCRdb's D call, TRBD1, is unchecked because there is no DNA. This CDR3 region has 13 residues. Germline V lookup: CDR1 SEHNR, CDR2 FQNEAQ (reference sequence).

The chain has TRBV11-3 and TRBJ2-5; with no DNA, the TCRdb D assignment of TRBD2 cannot be verified. The CDR3 covers 15 residues. The V gene's germline CDR1 is SGHNT and CDR2 YENEEA. CDR3 protein: CASSLTGGPRETQYF.

This chain joins TRBV20-1 and TRBJ2-7; TCRdb designates TRBD1, a call that cannot be tested without DNA. In germline, CDR1 is DFQATT, CDR2 SNEGSKA (reference sequence). The CDR3 extends over 12 amino acids. The CDR3 reads CTTDRPGGEQYF.

The rearrangement links TRBV3-1 to TRBJ2-7; as DNA is missing, the TRBD2 call by TCRdb cannot be tested. The CDR3 length is 18 residues. From germline, CDR1 is LGHDT and CDR2 YNNKEL (reference sequence). The CDR3 loop is CASSLGWANKGIAYEQYF.

This sequence joins TRBV3-1 and TRBJ1-3; without DNA, the TCRdb call of TRBD1 cannot be checked. This CDR3 contains 15 residues. CDR1 is LGHDT and CDR2 is YNNKEL in the germline V gene (reference sequence). CDR3 region: CASSRTATSGNTIYF.

The V and J genes are TRBV4-1 and TRBJ2-2. Per the germline V gene, CDR1 is MGHRA and CDR2 is YSYEKL. This CDR3 has 14 residues. CDR3 loop: CASSQPDNTGELFF.

The chain joins TRBV20-1 to TRBJ1-6; checking the TCRdb D call of TRBD1 is not possible without DNA. Germline V gives CDR1 DFQATT, CDR2 SNEGSKA (reference sequence). The CDR3 totals 13 residues. CDR3 residues: CSAVAGANSPLHF.

The genes are TRBV20-1 and TRBJ1-2; the TCRdb call, TRBD1, lacks DNA for checking. CDR1 and CDR2 (germline): DFQATT, SNEGSKA (reference sequence). The CDR3 contains 14 residues. The CDR3: CSASIGTEDYGYTF.

The CDR3 region is CASSRNSGTGELFF. The chain combines TRBV3-1 with TRBJ2-2. CDR3 length: 14 residues. CDR1 is LGHDT, CDR2 YNNKEL, per germline (reference sequence).

The gene calls are TRBV5-1 and TRBJ2-7. The germline V gene encodes CDR1 SGHRS and CDR2 YFSETQ. This CDR3 has 15 amino acids. CDR3: CASRLSGRSSYEQYF.

The V call is TRBV6-2 or TRBV6-3, the J call TRBJ2-7; TCRdb gives TRBD1 as the D gene, but with no DNA this cannot be confirmed. This CDR3 contains 16 residues. In germline, CDR1 is MNHEY, CDR2 SVGEGT. The CDR3 region is CASSYPNRDLSYEQYF.

The rearrangement joins TRBV12-3 or TRBV12-4 to TRBJ1-5. This CDR3 contains 16 residues. CDR3 sequence reads: CASSLGRTRSNQPQHF.

The CDR3 reads CSARPGSNQPQHF. The genes are TRBV20-1 and TRBJ1-5; TCRdb selects TRBD1, and the lack of DNA leaves this call unchecked. The CDR3 is 13 residues long. The germline V gene has CDR1 DFQATT and CDR2 SNEGSKA (reference sequence).

The chain has TRBV29-1 and TRBJ1-2; TCRdb names TRBD1, which stays unverified in the absence of DNA. From germline, CDR1 is SQVTM and CDR2 ANQGSEA. The length of the CDR3 is 14 residues. The CDR3 loop is CSARTGGLDYGYTF.

The chain employs TRBV7-9 and TRBJ2-1; the D call from TCRdb, TRBD1, cannot be confirmed without DNA. The CDR3 extends over 14 amino acids. The V gene's germline CDR1 is SEHNR and CDR2 FQNEAQ (reference sequence). CDR3 in amino acids: CASSDKLGVNEQFF.

The chain carries TRBV5-1 and TRBJ2-2. Germline V gene sequence: CDR1 SGHRS, CDR2 YFSETQ. This CDR3 comprises 16 residues. The CDR3 sequence is CASSFGGPPNTGELFF.

The genes are TRBV20-1 and TRBJ1-5; TCRdb's D gene call, TRBD1, goes unchecked for lack of DNA. From germline, CDR1 is DFQATT and CDR2 SNEGSKA (reference sequence). The CDR3 consists of 17 residues. CDR3 region: CSARDLAQGTENQPQHF.

The chain uses TRBV10-3 and TRBJ2-7; without DNA, the TCRdb call of TRBD1 cannot be checked. This CDR3 contains 14 residues. Per the germline V gene, CDR1 is ENHRY and CDR2 is SYGVKD. The CDR3 reads CAISEWDRGYEQYF.

V is TRBV11-2 and J is TRBJ2-3. This CDR3 has 16 amino acids. CDR1 SGHAT and CDR2 FQNNGV come from the germline V gene. CDR3 region: CASSLRTDRHTDTQYF.

This chain uses TRBV5-1 with TRBJ1-4; TCRdb outputs TRBD1, but without DNA this stays unchecked. CDR3 length: 15 amino acids. The germline V gene has CDR1 SGHRS and CDR2 YFSETQ. CDR3 protein: CASSHNRDMDEKLFF.

The J gene is TRBJ1-4, the V gene TRBV3-1; TCRdb designates TRBD1, a call that cannot be tested without DNA. The CDR3 has 16 amino acids. Per the germline V gene, CDR1 is LGHDT and CDR2 is YNNKEL (reference sequence). CDR3 loop: CASSLRNRGTNEKLFF.

The chain combines TRBV2 with TRBJ2-1; there is no DNA to check the TCRdb D call of TRBD2. The germline V gene encodes CDR1 SNHLY and CDR2 FYNNEI. The CDR3 is made up of 16 amino acids. The CDR3 sequence: CASSEGVSGGADEQFF.

The rearrangement links TRBV4-2 to TRBJ2-1; TCRdb names TRBD2, which stays unverified in the absence of DNA. CDR1 is LGHNA and CDR2 is YNFKEQ in the germline V gene. The CDR3 loop spans 18 amino acids. The CDR3 is CASSQEGTSGGIYNEQFF.